This TCR beta chain emerged from a study of T-cell memory formation after mild COVID-19. Study-level findings and limits: Clones that got smaller from day 15 to 85 had even CD4/CD8, while clones growing later tipped toward CD4+.

The CDR3 sequence is 16 residues long. The germline gives CDR1 LGHNA, CDR2 YNFKEQ. V gave up 4 bases and J gave up 4 bases, with 19 bases separating them. This clonotype was picked up a small number of times. What it binds is not known. TCRdb processed the 5' RACE reads anew with MiXCR; each CDR3 protein has one entry. The sample consists of about 100,000 distinct CDR3 sequences, 15% to 20% of them appearing once. Input material: PBMCs or a T cell subset sorted from them (not recorded which). V is TRBV4-2 and J is TRBJ1-2; maybe TRBD1 (5 bases). This sequence originates from a man aged 18 to 30 who had mild COVID-19 (a few samples of this study predate the infection). Cell type and time point are not known. CDR3 loop: CASSPPRGGGIYGYTF. The CDR3 nucleotides are TGTGCCAGCAGCCCACCCCGCGGGGGAGGAATCTATGGCTACACCTTC.